These T cell receptor beta chains were read from a single sample in a study of blood T cell repertoires in COVID-19. Clones were sequenced by immunoSEQ multiplex PCR, and TCRdb holds only the in-frame ones, with some missing. The data show about 250,000 clones, with about 87% seen just once and roughly 3% held by the top ten. Sequenced material: PBMCs or T cells enriched from blood (not recorded which). Source of these receptors: a woman in her 40s who had been exposed to COVID-19. Both conserved end residues are part of each CDR3. The D gene is left open where the match is weak. Only part of the rows carry a size: once, few, many, or a class if the clone is expanded.

d_call	v_call	j_call	clone_size	cdr3_nt	cdr3_aa
TRBD1	TRBV2	TRBJ2-1	.	TGTGCCAGCAGCCCCTCCCGACAGGGTTCCTACAATGAGCAGTTCTTC	CASSPSRQGSYNEQFF
.	TRBV28	TRBJ1-5	.	TGTGCCAGCAGTTTTGACAGCCAGGTACTTCTTTATAGCAATCAGCCCCAGCATTTT	CASSFDSQVLLYSNQPQHF
TRBD2	TRBV5-1	TRBJ2-1	.	TGTGCCAGCAGCCGCCTCCCCGGGACTAGCGGCCTAAGCTCCTACAATGAGCAGTTCTTC	CASSRLPGTSGLSSYNEQFF
.	TRBV6-2/TRBV6-3	TRBJ2-7	.	TGTGCCAGCAGTGGACAGATGTACGAGCAGTACTTC	CASSGQMYEQYF
TRBD1	TRBV4-1	TRBJ1-6	once	TGCGCCAGCAGCCAAGGAGGTCCCGGGACAGGGAACAGCAATTCACCCCTCCACTTT	CASSQGGPGTGNSNSPLHF
.	TRBV7-8	TRBJ1-5	.	TGTGCCAGCAGCTTTTTTTCCGATCAGCCCCAGCATTTT	CASSFFSDQPQHF
TRBD1	TRBV19	TRBJ1-1	.	TGTGCCAGTAGGATCGGACAGGGGAATCGAGAAGAAGCTTTCTTT	CASRIGQGNREEAFF
TRBD1	TRBV11-3	TRBJ1-6	.	TGTGCCAGCAGCTTCGGACAGGGGAGTCCACCCCTCCACTTT	CASSFGQGSPPLHF
.	TRBV7-8	TRBJ1-4	.	TGTGCCAGCAGCTCCTTGGCGGGTGGGAGTGAAAAACTGTTTTTT	CASSSLAGGSEKLFF
TRBD1	TRBV5-1	TRBJ2-7	.	TGCGCCAGCAGTATGGGACAGGGGGCGCCCCCCTACGAGCAGTACTTC	CASSMGQGAPPYEQYF
.	TRBV6-5	TRBJ1-6	.	TGTGCCAGCAGTTACTGGGGAGGGGCCGCTGATTCACCCCTCCACTTT	CASSYWGGAADSPLHF
.	TRBV2	TRBJ1-4	.	TGTGCCAGCAGGGAGGGGTATACTAATGAAAAACTGTTTTTT	CASREGYTNEKLFF
.	TRBV6-4	TRBJ2-1	.	TGTGCCAGCAGTGAAAACATCTACAATGAGCAGTTCTTC	CASSENIYNEQFF
.	TRBV13	TRBJ2-7	.	TGTGCCAGCAGCTCCGACAACTCCTACGAGCAGTACTTC	CASSSDNSYEQYF
.	TRBV27	TRBJ1-4	.	TGTGCCAGCCACCGGGGCACAGGAGGCGGGGGAGCTAATGAAAAACTGTTTTTT	CASHRGTGGGGANEKLFF
TRBD1	TRBV3-1/TRBV3-2	TRBJ1-4	.	TGTGCCAGCAGCCAGCCCGCCCGGACAGGGAACGAAAAACTGTTTTTT	CASSQPARTGNEKLFF
.	TRBV7-9	TRBJ1-6	.	TGTGCCAGCAGCTTAGGTGTGGGGCCCAATTCACCCCTCCACTTT	CASSLGVGPNSPLHF
.	TRBV13	TRBJ2-3	.	TGTGCCAGCAGCTTAGGCGCGTCATCAGATACGCAGTATTTT	CASSLGASSDTQYF
.	TRBV19	TRBJ1-5	.	TGTGCCAGTAGTTTGACGGGGGGTAGCAATCAGCCCCAGCATTTT	CASSLTGGSNQPQHF
TRBD2	TRBV5-1	TRBJ2-2	.	TGTGCCAGCAGACTCCACATTCCTAGCGGTGCCAAACGGGGGGAGCTGTTTTTT	CASRLHIPSGAKRGELFF
TRBD1	TRBV7-9	TRBJ1-2	.	TGTGCCAGCAGCTTATTAGGGGGCGGTTCAGGGGACTATGGCTACACCTTC	CASSLLGGGSGDYGYTF
.	TRBV4-3	TRBJ2-5	.	TGCGCCAGCAGCCGACAGAGAGGCGGGACCCAGTACTTC	CASSRQRGGTQYF
.	TRBV19	TRBJ1-2	.	TGTGCCAGTAGTCCGGGGAGGGTCGGCTACACCTTC	CASSPGRVGYTF
.	TRBV5-8	TRBJ2-3	.	TGTGCCAGCAGCTTATTTGGACAGAGCACAGATACGCAGTATTTT	CASSLFGQSTDTQYF
.	TRBV28	TRBJ1-2	.	TGTGCCAGCAGCACTGCCTATGGCTACACCTTC	CASSTAYGYTF
.	TRBV9	TRBJ2-1	.	TGTGCCAGCAGTGAGACAGCCAACAATGAGCAGTTCTTC	CASSETANNEQFF
.	TRBV2	TRBJ2-2	.	TGTGCCAGCAGGGAGGGACAGACGATCACCGGGGAGCTGTTTTTT	CASREGQTITGELFF
.	TRBV27	TRBJ1-3	.	TGTGCCAGCAGGCCAGGAGGTACTGGAAACACCATATATTTT	CASRPGGTGNTIYF
.	TRBV7-2	TRBJ2-7	.	TGTGCCAGCAGCTTAGAGGTAGGGGCAGTCCCCAACTACGAGCAGTACTTC	CASSLEVGAVPNYEQYF
.	TRBV6-5	TRBJ1-1	.	TGTGCCAGCAGTCTGGGGGGAGGAAAAGCTTTCTTT	CASSLGGGKAFF
TRBD1	TRBV7-9	TRBJ2-7	few	TGTGCCAGCAGCTCCGACGACAGGGGCCCTACCTACGAGCAGTACTTC	CASSSDDRGPTYEQYF
.	TRBV20-1	TRBJ2-7	.	TGCAGTGCTAGTTTCGGCGGGTGGGGCGAGCAGTACTTC	CSASFGGWGEQYF
.	TRBV5-4	TRBJ1-2	.	TGTGCCAGCAGCCAAGATGGACAGTTGAACTATGGCTACACCTTC	CASSQDGQLNYGYTF
TRBD2	TRBV11-3	TRBJ2-1	.	TGTGCCAGCAGCTTAGATCCTCTAGCGGGAGGTCGTGAGCAGTTCTTC	CASSLDPLAGGREQFF
.	TRBV5-6	TRBJ2-2	.	TGTGCCAGCAGCTTTTCTTTGGCAGTGAACACCGGGGAGCTGTTTTTT	CASSFSLAVNTGELFF
TRBD1	TRBV10-3	TRBJ2-2	once	TGTGCCATCAGCTCCGGGACAGGGTCGAACACCGGGGAGCTGTTTTTT	CAISSGTGSNTGELFF